The 3 T cell receptor beta chains given below trace back to one sample, sequenced in a study of blood T cell repertoires in COVID-19. The protocol was immunoSEQ multiplex PCR, while the TCRdb copy is restricted to in-frame clones and leaves out a portion. Altogether approximately 200,000 clones are present, approximately 84% being singletons, with the ten largest covering more than 2.5%. The sequenced sample was PBMCs or T cells enriched from blood (not recorded which). The receptor source for this set is a woman in her twenties or thirties who had recovered from COVID-19.

The genes are TRBV7-9 and TRBJ1-5, with 9 bases identical to TRBD1. Germline trimming cut 1 base from V and 8 bases from J; bases unmatched to any gene: 6. CDR1 is SEHNR and CDR2 is FQNEAQ in the germline V gene (reference sequence). This CDR3 has 15 amino acids. The CDR3 here is CASSLGPGTGKPQHF. In nucleotides, the CDR3 is TGTGCCAGCAGCTTAGGCCCCGGGACAGGGAAGCCCCAGCATTTT.

The rearrangement uses TRBV7-2 and TRBJ1-3, with 9 bases that match TRBD1. V lost 5 bases and J lost 4; bases outside the gene matches: 6. This CDR3 contains 15 residues. Per the germline V gene, CDR1 is SGHTA and CDR2 is FQGNSA. CDR3 sequence reads: CASSSTGGSGNTIYF. The CDR3 DNA follows: TGTGCCAGCAGCAGTACAGGGGGCTCAGGAAACACCATATATTTT.

The V call is TRBV19, the J call TRBJ1-5; 9 nucleotides line up with TRBD1. This CDR3 has 16 residues. The germline V gene has CDR1 LNHDA and CDR2 SQIVND (reference sequence). The V and J ends lost 6 bases and 0 bases, in that order; junction bases with no gene match: 6. CDR3 residues: CASSYGTGNSNQPQHF. CDR3 coding DNA: TGTGCCAGTAGCTACGGGACAGGGAATAGCAATCAGCCCCAGCATTTT.